A selection of T cell receptor beta chains follows, all from one sample in a study of blood T cell repertoires in COVID-19. The table came from immunoSEQ multiplex PCR; TCRdb's copy has only in-frame clones and leaves some out. Here the sample spans hundreds of thousands of clones, 70% to 85% being singletons. The specimen sequenced was peripheral blood. The receptors shown here come from a woman aged 80 or older with acute or convalescent COVID-19. CDR3s include the opening cysteine and the closing phenylalanine or tryptophan. Clone size is stated in some rows and not others, as once, few, many or a class when expanded.

v_call: TRBV6-5
clone_size: NA
cdr3_aa: CASRRRDRGTEAFF

v_call: TRBV6-5
clone_size: NA
cdr3_aa: CASSLGSYNSPLHF

v_call: TRBV7-9
clone_size: NA
cdr3_aa: CAGVLAGGNEQFF

v_call: TRBV2
clone_size: NA
cdr3_aa: CASNVDYGYTF

v_call: TRBV11-2
clone_size: few
cdr3_aa: CASSLEGGLTEAFF

v_call: TRBV6-5
clone_size: NA
cdr3_aa: CASSPRTGAVGYTF

v_call: TRBV19
clone_size: NA
cdr3_aa: CASSIRTTDTQYF

v_call: TRBV6-5
clone_size: NA
cdr3_aa: CASSSYTEAFF

v_call: TRBV11-2
clone_size: NA
cdr3_aa: CASSRPGLVYEQYF

v_call: TRBV27
clone_size: NA
cdr3_aa: CASSRAGPYEQYF

v_call: TRBV5-1
clone_size: NA
cdr3_aa: CASSSPAGGGDYNEQFF

v_call: TRBV6-5
clone_size: NA
cdr3_aa: CASSYSVGTNEKLFF

v_call: TRBV3-1/TRBV3-2
clone_size: NA
cdr3_aa: CASSQTSWRDTQYF

v_call: TRBV2
clone_size: few
cdr3_aa: CASSGQGGMNTEAFF

v_call: TRBV28
clone_size: NA
cdr3_aa: CASRAGQGLFDTF

v_call: TRBV4-1
clone_size: NA
cdr3_aa: CASSQEGGSGLHQPQHF

v_call: TRBV3-1/TRBV3-2
clone_size: NA
cdr3_aa: CASSPSGGSYEQYF

v_call: TRBV10-3
clone_size: NA
cdr3_aa: CALGAGIGETQYF

v_call: TRBV5-4
clone_size: once
cdr3_aa: CASSPARTDKETQYF

v_call: TRBV4-1
clone_size: NA
cdr3_aa: CASSQELQGGYGYTF

v_call: TRBV6-2/TRBV6-3
clone_size: NA
cdr3_aa: CASSLRGGNTEAFF

v_call: TRBV6-1
clone_size: NA
cdr3_aa: CASSDLGQGGEKLFF

v_call: TRBV27
clone_size: NA
cdr3_aa: CASRGAPGFGGELFF

v_call: TRBV27
clone_size: NA
cdr3_aa: CASSSAGLAYNEQFF

v_call: TRBV12-5
clone_size: NA
cdr3_aa: CASGLVTRNTGELFF

v_call: TRBV6-5
clone_size: NA
cdr3_aa: CASSRGQNYGYTF

v_call: TRBV5-1
clone_size: NA
cdr3_aa: CASSLGQKPPNEQFF

v_call: TRBV18
clone_size: NA
cdr3_aa: CASSPGTGNSPLHF

v_call: TRBV12-3/TRBV12-4
clone_size: NA
cdr3_aa: CASRRQGTSGYTF

v_call: TRBV6-2/TRBV6-3
clone_size: NA
cdr3_aa: CASSLPPGTSGGPSSYEQYF

v_call: TRBV6-5
clone_size: NA
cdr3_aa: CASSPYSGANVLTF

v_call: TRBV4-1
clone_size: NA
cdr3_aa: CASSQDPQGHRLKSSYEQYF

v_call: TRBV5-1
clone_size: NA
cdr3_aa: CASSLADRGGGYTF

v_call: TRBV6-6
clone_size: once
cdr3_aa: CASSNGQFMNTEAFF

v_call: TRBV20-1
clone_size: NA
cdr3_aa: CSASLGSGNTIYF

v_call: TRBV19
clone_size: few
cdr3_aa: CASSIPMSTSGANVLTF

v_call: TRBV2
clone_size: NA
cdr3_aa: CASSDRDRVSPLHF

v_call: TRBV19
clone_size: NA
cdr3_aa: CASRREPGLATHNEQFF

v_call: TRBV19
clone_size: NA
cdr3_aa: CATTRSGSTATNEKLFF

v_call: TRBV5-1
clone_size: NA
cdr3_aa: CASSLQQGNFGIQYF

v_call: TRBV29-1
clone_size: NA
cdr3_aa: CSVGGLAGGEYEQYF